The 16 T cell receptor beta chains below were found in one sample sequenced in a study of T cell responses to AZD1222 COVID-19 vaccine. Generated by immunoSEQ multiplex PCR, the TCRdb table keeps only in-frame clones and is missing some. The sample has tens of thousands of clones, approximately 85% seen once. This specimen consisted of peripheral blood, obtained 28 days after the second AZD1222 dose. These TCRs come from an adult who received the AZD1222 COVID-19 vaccine.

The chain employs TRBV3-1 (or the pseudogene TRBV3-2) and TRBJ2-3, with 9 bases lining up with TRBD2. In germline, CDR1 is LGHDT, CDR2 YNNKEL (reference sequence). The CDR3 is made up of 16 amino acids. V dropped 0 bases and J dropped 3; count of bases not matched to a gene: 4. CDR3 DNA: TGTGCCAGCAGCCAAGATGCGGGGGGGCCGACAGATACGCAGTATTTT. It specifies CASSQDAGGPTDTQYF.

This chain's CDR3 is CSVSGTATYNEQFF. As DNA, the CDR3 is TGCAGCGTATCCGGGACAGCGACCTACAATGAGCAGTTCTTC. The chain links TRBV29-1 to TRBJ2-1, with 7 bases matching TRBD1. Germline lookup yields CDR1 SQVTM and CDR2 ANQGSEA. CDR3 length: 14 amino acids. The trim removed 6 bases at V and 2 bases at J, leaving 7 bases unmatched.

The chain links TRBV28 to TRBJ1-1, with TRBD1 matching over 7 bases. With V trimmed by 5 bases and J by 1 base, 7 bases remained unmatched. This CDR3 is 15 amino acids long. Per the germline V gene, CDR1 is MDHEN and CDR2 is SYDVKM. The CDR3 DNA follows: TGTGCCAGCAGTCCACAGGGGATGGGGAACACTGAAGCTTTCTTT. Translated, it gives CASSPQGMGNTEAFF.

As regards this clone: Other DNA variants within this sample encode the same CDR3. This chain joins TRBV5-6 and TRBJ1-5; possibly TRBD1 for D (5 bases). The V and J ends lost 0 bases and 4 bases respectively, with 11 bases between them. The length of the CDR3 is 15 residues. Germline loops: CDR1 SGHDT, CDR2 YYEEEE. This CDR3 is CASSLAGTGNQPQHF. CDR3 coding DNA: TGTGCCAGCAGCTTGGCCGGGACGGGGAATCAGCCCCAGCATTTT.

This rearrangement joins TRBV25-1 to TRBJ1-1; the D gene is possibly TRBD1 (5 bases). The V gene lost 2 bases and the J gene lost 4 bases, with 14 bases spanning the gap. The CDR3 consists of 15 residues. Germline V gives CDR1 MGHDK, CDR2 SYGVNS. This CDR3 reads CASSEAGQVVTEAFF. The CDR3 DNA is TGTGCCAGCAGTGAAGCCGGACAAGTCGTCACTGAAGCTTTCTTT.

V and J are TRBV5-1 and TRBJ2-7; D is perhaps TRBD2 (5 bases). This CDR3 is built from 16 residues. CDR1 and CDR2 from the germline V gene are SGHRS and YFSETQ. The germline V and J ends were trimmed by 0 bases and 5 bases, with 18 bases remaining between them. The CDR3 region has the DNA TGCGCCAGCAGCTTGGTACCTAGCAATGGTCTGCACGAGCAGTACTTC. This translates into CASSLVPSNGLHEQYF.

J is TRBJ2-5 and V is TRBV5-1, with D unclear. Trimming pared 2 bases from V and 2 bases from J, leaving 7 bases between. The length of the CDR3 is 13 residues. Germline V gene data show CDR1 as SGHRS and CDR2 as YFSETQ. The CDR3 DNA reads as TGCGCCAGCAGCTTTGGTAATCAAGAGACCCAGTACTTC. It codes for CASSFGNQETQYF.

The chain recombines TRBV18 with TRBJ1-6; TRBD1 is a possible D gene (5 bases). V was trimmed by 1 base and J by 7 bases, leaving 11 bases between them. There are 15 residues in the CDR3. CDR1 KGHSH and CDR2 LQKENI come from the germline V gene. In DNA form, the CDR3 reads TGTGCCAGCTCACCACAAACAGGACCAAATTCACCCCTCCACTTT. It translates to CASSPQTGPNSPLHF.

This chain connects TRBV10-2 to TRBJ2-7; 10 nucleotides match TRBD1. The length of the CDR3 is 15 residues. With V trimmed by 4 bases and J by 1 base, 4 bases remained unmatched. The germline CDR1 and CDR2 sequences are WSHSY and SAAADI. CDR3 sequence (DNA): TGCGCCAGCAGTGGACAGGGGGCTAGTTCCTACGAGCAGTACTTC. It codes for CASSGQGASSYEQYF.

The table lists this clone with a count of one. Here the CDR3 reads CASSFSDSYEQYF. In DNA form, the CDR3 reads TGCGCCAGCAGCTTCTCCGACTCCTACGAGCAGTACTTC. The rearrangement joins TRBV5-1 to TRBJ2-7; no firm D call. Trimming took off 2 bases at V and 0 bases at J, with 6 bases between the two ends. Germline V CDR1 and CDR2: SGHRS, YFSETQ. The CDR3 consists of 13 residues.

The V and J genes are TRBV3-1 (or the pseudogene TRBV3-2) and TRBJ1-2, with D perhaps matching TRBD1 (5 bases). This CDR3 has 20 residues. Trimming shortened V by 1 base and J by 0 bases, and 24 bases separated the two germline ends. CDR1 and CDR2 (germline): LGHDT, YNNKEL (reference sequence). The CDR3 spells CASSQVVLGGNLISNYGYTF. The CDR3 DNA is TGTGCCAGCAGCCAAGTGGTCTTGGGGGGGAACCTTATCTCTAACTATGGCTACACCTTC.

This chain joins TRBV9 and TRBJ2-7; tentatively, D is TRBD1 or TRBD2 (5 bases each). CDR1 SGDLS and CDR2 YYNGEE come from the germline V gene. The CDR3 length is 15 residues. The V and J ends lost 3 bases and 2 bases respectively, with 15 bases between them. The CDR3 region is CASSAPGAGPYEQYF. In nucleotides, the CDR3 is TGTGCCAGCAGCGCCCCCGGGGCAGGGCCCTACGAGCAGTACTTC. The full variable domain, completed using reference TRBV9 and TRBJ2-7, is DSGVTQTPKHLITATGQRVTLRCSPRSGDLSVYWYQQSLDQGLQFLIQYYNGEERAKGNILERFSAQQFPDLHSELNLSSLELGDSALYFCASSAPGAGPYEQYFGPGTRLTVT.

The chain is built from TRBV7-8 and TRBJ1-5; D is undetermined. CDR1 SGHVS and CDR2 FQNEAQ come from the germline V gene. V dropped 2 bases and J dropped 2 bases, with 4 bases sitting between them. CDR3 length equals 13 residues. The CDR3: CASSLKGNQPQHF. CDR3 nucleotides: TGTGCCAGCAGCTTAAAGGGCAATCAGCCCCAGCATTTT.

This clone was seen once. The chain employs TRBV5-1 and TRBJ1-3, with 8 nucleotides matching TRBD1. With 4 bases clipped from V and 4 bases from J, the junction kept 7 bases outside the gene matches. The germline CDR1 and CDR2 sequences are SGHRS and YFSETQ. This CDR3 is built from 15 residues. The CDR3 here is CASSALTGEGNTIYF. The DNA of the CDR3 is TGCGCCAGCAGCGCCCTGACAGGGGAAGGAAACACCATATATTTT.

This clone was seen once. The chain is built from TRBV15 and TRBJ2-7; the D gene is possibly TRBD1 (6 bases). V dropped 0 bases and J dropped 3 bases, with 12 bases sitting between them. Germline V CDR1 and CDR2: LNHNV, YYDKDF (reference sequence). The CDR3 extends over 15 amino acids. The DNA of the CDR3 is TGTGCCACCAGCAGAGATCGCAGGGGAAGCTACGAGCAGTACTTC. Translation: CATSRDRRGSYEQYF.

This rearrangement joins TRBV11-3 to TRBJ2-5; D assignment may be TRBD1 or TRBD2 (6 bases each). Between the trimmed V and J ends, which lost 3 bases and 3 bases, there was a span of 14 bases. CDR1 is SGHNT, CDR2 YENEEA, per germline. This CDR3 region has 15 residues. CDR3: CASSLGGQIEETQYF. The CDR3 bases are TGTGCCAGCAGCTTGGGAGGACAGATTGAAGAGACCCAGTACTTC. Looking up the rest from reference TRBV11-3 and TRBJ2-5 gives the full variable domain: EAGVVQSPRYKIIEKKQPVAFWCNPISGHNTLYWYLQNLGQGPELLIRYENEEAVDDSQLPKDRFSAERLKGVDSTLKIQPAELGDSAVYLCASSLGGQIEETQYFGPGTRLLVL.